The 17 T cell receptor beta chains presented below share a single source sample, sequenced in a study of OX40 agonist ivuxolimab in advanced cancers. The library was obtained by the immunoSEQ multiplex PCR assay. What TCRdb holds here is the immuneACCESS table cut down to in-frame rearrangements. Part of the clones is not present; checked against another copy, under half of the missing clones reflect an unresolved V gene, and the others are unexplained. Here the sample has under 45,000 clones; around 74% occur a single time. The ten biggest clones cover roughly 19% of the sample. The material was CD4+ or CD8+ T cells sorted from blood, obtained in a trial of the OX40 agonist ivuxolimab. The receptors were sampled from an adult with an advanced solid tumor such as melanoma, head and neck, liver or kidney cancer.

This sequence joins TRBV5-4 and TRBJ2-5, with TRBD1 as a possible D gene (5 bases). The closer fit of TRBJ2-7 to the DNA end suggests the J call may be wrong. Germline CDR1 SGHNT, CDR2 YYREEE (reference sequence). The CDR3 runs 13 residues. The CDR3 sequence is CASSLQGSYEQYF. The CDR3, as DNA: TGTGCCAGCAGCTTGCAGGGATCCTACGAGCAGTACTTC.

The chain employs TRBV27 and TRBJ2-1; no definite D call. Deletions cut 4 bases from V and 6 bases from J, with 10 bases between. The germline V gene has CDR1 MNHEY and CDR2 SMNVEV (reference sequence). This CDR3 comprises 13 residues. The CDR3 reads CASSSSSSNEQFF. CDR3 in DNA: TGTGCCAGCAGTTCTTCATCTAGCAATGAGCAGTTCTTC.

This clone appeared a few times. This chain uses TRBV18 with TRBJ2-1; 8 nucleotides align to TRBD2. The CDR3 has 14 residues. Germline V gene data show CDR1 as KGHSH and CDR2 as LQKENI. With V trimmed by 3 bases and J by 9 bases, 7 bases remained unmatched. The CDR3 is CASSPGGARGEQFF. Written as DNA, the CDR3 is TGTGCCAGCTCACCCGGGGGGGCTCGTGGTGAGCAGTTCTTC.

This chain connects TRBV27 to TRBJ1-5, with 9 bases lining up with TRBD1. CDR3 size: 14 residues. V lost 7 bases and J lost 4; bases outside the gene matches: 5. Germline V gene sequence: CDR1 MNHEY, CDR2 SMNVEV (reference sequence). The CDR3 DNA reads TGTGCCAGCACCCCGACAGGGGGGAATCAGCCCCAGCATTTT. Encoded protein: CASTPTGGNQPQHF.

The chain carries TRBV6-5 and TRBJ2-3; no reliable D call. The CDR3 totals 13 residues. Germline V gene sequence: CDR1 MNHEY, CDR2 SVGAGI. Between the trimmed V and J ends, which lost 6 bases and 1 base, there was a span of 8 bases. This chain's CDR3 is CASRRPGTDTQYF. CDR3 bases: TGTGCCAGCAGGAGGCCAGGCACAGATACGCAGTATTTT.

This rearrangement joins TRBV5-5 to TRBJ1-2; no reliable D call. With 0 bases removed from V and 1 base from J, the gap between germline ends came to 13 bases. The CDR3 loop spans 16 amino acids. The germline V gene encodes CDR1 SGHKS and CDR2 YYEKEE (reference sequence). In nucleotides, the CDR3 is TGTGCCAGCAGCTTGGCGGGTAGTGGGGTTAACTATGGCTACACCTTC. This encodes CASSLAGSGVNYGYTF.

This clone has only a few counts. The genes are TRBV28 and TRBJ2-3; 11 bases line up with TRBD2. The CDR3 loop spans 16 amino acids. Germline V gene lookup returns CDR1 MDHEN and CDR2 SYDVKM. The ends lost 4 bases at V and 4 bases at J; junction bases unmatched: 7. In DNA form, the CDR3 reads TGTGCCAGCAGTTCGATAGCGGGGGGGGCAGCAGATACGCAGTATTTT. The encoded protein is CASSSIAGGAADTQYF.

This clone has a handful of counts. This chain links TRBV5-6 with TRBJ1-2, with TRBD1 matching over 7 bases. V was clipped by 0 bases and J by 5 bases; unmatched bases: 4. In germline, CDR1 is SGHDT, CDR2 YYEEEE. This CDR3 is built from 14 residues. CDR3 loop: CASSLDSGGYGYTF. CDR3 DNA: TGTGCCAGCAGCTTGGACTCAGGGGGATATGGCTACACCTTC.

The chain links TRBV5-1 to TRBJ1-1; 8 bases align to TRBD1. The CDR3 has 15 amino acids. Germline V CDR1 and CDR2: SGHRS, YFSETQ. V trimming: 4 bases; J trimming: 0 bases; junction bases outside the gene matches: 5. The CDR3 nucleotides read TGCGCCAGCAGCATTACAGGGGGAATGAACACTGAAGCTTTCTTT. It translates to CASSITGGMNTEAFF.

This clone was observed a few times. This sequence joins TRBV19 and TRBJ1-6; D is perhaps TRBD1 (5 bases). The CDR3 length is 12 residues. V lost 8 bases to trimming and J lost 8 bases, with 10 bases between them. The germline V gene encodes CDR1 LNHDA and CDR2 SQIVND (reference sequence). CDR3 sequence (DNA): TGTGCCAGTGCGGGGGTGGATTCACCCCTCCACTTT. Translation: CASAGVDSPLHF. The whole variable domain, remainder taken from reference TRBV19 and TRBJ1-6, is DGGITQSPKYLFRKEGQNVTLSCEQNLNHDAMYWYRQDPGQGLRLIYYSQIVNDFQKGDIAEGYSVSREKKESFPLTVTSAQKNPTAFYLCASAGVDSPLHFGNGTRLTVT.

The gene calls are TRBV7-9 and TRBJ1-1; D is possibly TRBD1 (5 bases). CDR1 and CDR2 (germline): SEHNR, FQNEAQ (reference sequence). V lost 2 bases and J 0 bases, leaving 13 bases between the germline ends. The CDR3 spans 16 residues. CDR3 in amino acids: CASSLMRGYMNTEAFF. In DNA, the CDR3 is TGTGCCAGCAGCTTAATGAGGGGATATATGAACACTGAAGCTTTCTTT.

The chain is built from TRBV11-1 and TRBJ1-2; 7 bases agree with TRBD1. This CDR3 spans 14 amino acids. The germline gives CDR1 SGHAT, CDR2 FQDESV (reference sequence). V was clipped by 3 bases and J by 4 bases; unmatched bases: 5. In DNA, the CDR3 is TGTGCCAGCAGCTTGACCGGACAGGCCTATGGCTACACCTTC. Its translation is CASSLTGQAYGYTF.

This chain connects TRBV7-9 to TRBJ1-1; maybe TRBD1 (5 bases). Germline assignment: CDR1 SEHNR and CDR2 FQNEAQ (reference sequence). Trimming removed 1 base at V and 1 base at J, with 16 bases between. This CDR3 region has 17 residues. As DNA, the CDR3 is TGTGCCAGCAGCTTAGTTCAGGGCGCCGGACGGAACACTGAAGCTTTCTTT. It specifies CASSLVQGAGRNTEAFF.

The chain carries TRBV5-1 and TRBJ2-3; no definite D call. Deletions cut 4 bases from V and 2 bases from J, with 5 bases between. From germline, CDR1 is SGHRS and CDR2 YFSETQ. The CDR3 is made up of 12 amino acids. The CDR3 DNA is TGCGCCAGCAGCCCGTACACAGATACGCAGTATTTT. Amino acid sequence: CASSPYTDTQYF. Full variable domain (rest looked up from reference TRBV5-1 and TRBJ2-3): KAGVTQTPRYLIKTRGQQVTLSCSPISGHRSVSWYQQTPGQGLQFLFEYFSETQRNKGNFPGRFSGRQFSNSRSEMNVSTLELGDSALYLCASSPYTDTQYFGPGTRLTVL.

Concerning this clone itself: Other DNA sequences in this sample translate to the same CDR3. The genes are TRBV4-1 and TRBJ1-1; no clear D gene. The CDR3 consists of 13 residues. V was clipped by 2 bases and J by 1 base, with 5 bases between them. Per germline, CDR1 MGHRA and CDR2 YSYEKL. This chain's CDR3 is CASSQSANTEAFF. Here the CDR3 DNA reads TGCGCCAGCAGCCAATCCGCGAACACTGAAGCTTTCTTT.

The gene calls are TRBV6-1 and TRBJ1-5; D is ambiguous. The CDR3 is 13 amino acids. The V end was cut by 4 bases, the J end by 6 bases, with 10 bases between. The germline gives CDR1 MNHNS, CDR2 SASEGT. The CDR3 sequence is CASSADERQPQHF. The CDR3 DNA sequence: TGTGCCAGCAGTGCCGATGAGCGTCAGCCCCAGCATTTT.

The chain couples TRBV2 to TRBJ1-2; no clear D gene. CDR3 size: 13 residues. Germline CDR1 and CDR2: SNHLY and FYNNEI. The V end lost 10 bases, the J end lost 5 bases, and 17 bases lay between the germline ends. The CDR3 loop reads CATTASSRYGYTF. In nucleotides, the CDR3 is TGTGCCACCACAGCGTCGAGTCGGTATGGCTACACCTTC.